This T cell receptor beta chain was documented in a study of regulatory dendritic cells for organ transplantation. Overall study results and limits: Between individuals, the alloreactive memory CD8+ T cell pool differed considerably.

Germline values: CDR1 SGHTS, CDR2 YDEGEE. CDR3 length: 14 residues. Trimming left V 4 bases short and J 6 bases short, with 13 bases between. Sorted T cells were CFSE-labeled and cultured 5 days with allogeneic regulatory or mature dendritic cells at 1:10. Regarding this clone: The antigen remains undetermined.

Libraries were prepared by immunoSEQ multiplex PCR; TCRdb keeps only in-frame clonotypes and omits some of them. The sample has approximately 12,000 clones, around two thirds seen once. The chain has TRBV5-8 and TRBJ1-4; D is perhaps TRBD1 (6 bases). The source material was naive CD4+ T cells from blood cultured with regulatory dendritic cells. Subset of the sample: CD45RA+ naive T cells. The TCR was taken from a human donor in good health. The CDR3 DNA sequence: TGTGCCAGCAGCCCCGGGACACCAGATGAAAAACTGTTTTTT. Its translation: CASSPGTPDEKLFF.